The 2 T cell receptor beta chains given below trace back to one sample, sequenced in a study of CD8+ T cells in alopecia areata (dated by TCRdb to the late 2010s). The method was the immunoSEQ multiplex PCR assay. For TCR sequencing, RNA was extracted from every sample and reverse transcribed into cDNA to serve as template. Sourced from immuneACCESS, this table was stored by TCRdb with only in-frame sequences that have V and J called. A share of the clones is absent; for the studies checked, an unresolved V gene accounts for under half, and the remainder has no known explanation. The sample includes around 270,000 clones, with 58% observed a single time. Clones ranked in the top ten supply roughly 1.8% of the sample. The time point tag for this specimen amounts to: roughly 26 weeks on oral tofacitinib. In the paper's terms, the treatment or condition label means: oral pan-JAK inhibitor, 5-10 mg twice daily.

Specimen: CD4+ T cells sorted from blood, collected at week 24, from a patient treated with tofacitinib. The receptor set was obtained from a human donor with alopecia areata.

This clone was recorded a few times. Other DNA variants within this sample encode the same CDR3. The CDR3 sequence is CASSYRNTEAFF. The CDR3 nucleotides are TGTGCCAGCAGTTATCGCAACACTGAAGCTTTCTTT. The genes are TRBV6-5 and TRBJ1-1; D gene uncertain. There are 12 residues in the CDR3. In germline, CDR1 is MNHEY, CDR2 SVGAGI. The V and J ends lost 3 bases and 2 bases respectively, with 4 bases between them.

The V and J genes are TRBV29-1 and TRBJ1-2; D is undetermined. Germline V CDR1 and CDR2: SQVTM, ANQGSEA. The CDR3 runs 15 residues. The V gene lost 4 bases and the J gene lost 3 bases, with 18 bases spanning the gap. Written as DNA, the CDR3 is TGCAGCGTTGCCCCTCTTCACCGGATAGACTATGGCTACACCTTC. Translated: CSVAPLHRIDYGYTF.